The 14 T cell receptor beta chains presented below share a single source sample, sequenced in a study of blood T cell repertoires in COVID-19. Assay: immunoSEQ multiplex PCR; the TCRdb copy retains only in-frame clones and omits some. The table has some 330,000 clones, roughly 90% seen once. The sequenced sample consisted of PBMCs or T cells enriched from blood (not recorded which). These receptors all come from a woman aged 25 to 39 who had recovered from COVID-19.

This rearrangement joins TRBV7-6 to TRBJ2-1; D possibly corresponds to TRBD2 (5 bases). CDR1 and CDR2 from the germline V gene are SGHVS and FNYEAQ. V was clipped by 1 base and J by 6 bases, with 19 bases between them. This CDR3 is built from 17 residues. The CDR3 is CASSLDVSTSGFNEQFF. CDR3 sequence (DNA): TGTGCCAGCAGCTTAGATGTCAGTACTAGTGGGTTCAATGAGCAGTTCTTC.

V usage is TRBV28 and J usage is TRBJ1-1; the D is unclear. This CDR3 region has 13 residues. Germline CDR1 is MDHEN and CDR2 is SYDVKM. V lost 6 bases to trimming and J lost 0 bases, with 8 bases between them. The CDR3 is CASRPTVNTEAFF. The CDR3 DNA reads TGTGCCAGCAGACCTACGGTGAACACTGAAGCTTTCTTT.

The chain couples TRBV9 to TRBJ2-5; 12 nucleotides agree with TRBD2. The CDR3 runs 17 residues. From germline, CDR1 is SGDLS and CDR2 YYNGEE. V was pared by 0 bases and J by 5 bases, with 8 bases of the junction left unmatched. This chain's CDR3 is CASSVALTSGGFETQYF. CDR3 in DNA: TGTGCCAGCAGCGTAGCTCTGACTAGCGGGGGATTTGAGACCCAGTACTTC. Full variable domain (remainder filled in from reference TRBV9 and TRBJ2-5): DSGVTQTPKHLITATGQRVTLRCSPRSGDLSVYWYQQSLDQGLQFLIQYYNGEERAKGNILERFSAQQFPDLHSELNLSSLELGDSALYFCASSVALTSGGFETQYFGPGTRLLVL.

This clone has only a few counts. The chain joins TRBV13 to TRBJ1-6; D possibly corresponds to TRBD1 (6 bases). Looked up from germline, CDR1 is PRHDT and CDR2 is FYEKMQ (reference sequence). Deletions cut 11 bases from V and 6 bases from J, with 17 bases between. The CDR3 contains 14 residues. In DNA, the CDR3 is TGTGCCTCCTCGGCAAGGGGGGGTAATTCACCCCTCCACTTT. Protein product: CASSARGGNSPLHF.

The genes are TRBV18 and TRBJ2-2; TRBD1 aligns across 9 bases. The CDR3 runs 17 residues. The germline CDR1 and CDR2 sequences are KGHSH and LQKENI. V trimming: 1 base; J trimming: 4 bases; junction bases outside the gene matches: 7. The CDR3 region has the DNA TGTGCCAGCTCACCACGCACCGGACAGGGGATCACCGGGGAGCTGTTTTTT. It yields the protein CASSPRTGQGITGELFF.

This clone was counted only a few times. The chain employs TRBV3-1 (or the pseudogene TRBV3-2) and TRBJ2-5; D is possibly TRBD2 (6 bases). V shed 0 bases and J shed 5 bases, with 16 bases lying between them. Germline values: CDR1 LGHDT, CDR2 YNNKEL (reference sequence). The CDR3 has 16 residues. As DNA, the CDR3 is TGTGCCAGCAGCCAAGAGCGGGGTAGTCTGTGGGAGACCCAGTACTTC. Protein product: CASSQERGSLWETQYF.

The V and J genes are TRBV3-1 (or the pseudogene TRBV3-2) and TRBJ2-5; tentatively, D is TRBD1 (5 bases). CDR1 is LGHDT and CDR2 is YNNKEL in the germline V gene (reference sequence). The length of the CDR3 is 13 residues. V lost 3 bases and J 0 bases, leaving 5 bases between the germline ends. For the CDR3, the DNA is TGTGCCAGCAGCCAGACAGACCAAGAGACCCAGTACTTC. Encoded protein: CASSQTDQETQYF.

The CDR3 sequence is CASSVASGPYEQYF. CDR3 coding DNA: TGTGCCAGCAGCGTTGCTAGCGGACCTTACGAGCAGTACTTC. The chain employs TRBV9 and TRBJ2-7; the match to TRBD2 covers 7 bases. V lost 2 bases and J lost 4; bases outside the gene matches: 6. This CDR3 is built from 14 residues. Looked up from germline, CDR1 is SGDLS and CDR2 is YYNGEE.

The V call is TRBV4-2, the J call TRBJ1-2; possibly TRBD1 for D (5 bases). V lost 1 base to trimming and J lost 8 bases, with 11 bases between them. The CDR3 covers 13 residues. In germline, CDR1 is LGHNA, CDR2 YNFKEQ. The CDR3 spells CASSQGGFWGYTF. CDR3 nucleotides: TGTGCCAGCAGCCAAGGGGGCTTTTGGGGCTACACCTTC.

This clone appeared a single time. This chain links TRBV2 with TRBJ2-7; 10 positions agree with TRBD1. The V gene's germline CDR1 is SNHLY and CDR2 FYNNEI. The CDR3 has 15 residues. V shed 7 bases, J shed 1 base, and the junction held 7 bases outside the gene matches. The CDR3 loop is CASNYGTGDSYEQYF. CDR3 coding DNA: TGTGCCAGCAACTACGGGACAGGGGATTCCTACGAGCAGTACTTC.

The chain is built from TRBV6-6 and TRBJ1-5, with TRBD1 matching 8 bases. Germline lookup yields CDR1 MNHNY and CDR2 SVGAGI (reference sequence). V was pared by 1 base and J by 4 bases, with 3 bases of the junction left unmatched. This CDR3 contains 15 residues. In DNA form, the CDR3 reads TGTGCCAGCAGTTACTGGACAGGGCTGAATCAGCCCCAGCATTTT. Its protein is CASSYWTGLNQPQHF.

The rearrangement joins TRBV9 to TRBJ1-3; D gene uncertain. Deletions cut 6 bases from V and 0 bases from J, with 16 bases between. Germline lookup yields CDR1 SGDLS and CDR2 YYNGEE. The CDR3 is 16 amino acids. The CDR3 DNA is TGTGCCAGCACCAGTGGTAGGAGTCACTCTGGAAACACCATATATTTT. Translated, it gives CASTSGRSHSGNTIYF.

The chain joins TRBV6-5 to TRBJ2-1; 12 nucleotides line up with TRBD2. CDR3 length equals 15 residues. Per the germline V gene, CDR1 is MNHEY and CDR2 is SVGAGI. Trimming cost V 2 bases and J 9 bases; bases outside gene matches: 5. CDR3 protein: CASSYRSSGRGEQFF. The DNA for the CDR3 is TGTGCCAGCAGTTACAGGTCTAGCGGGAGGGGTGAGCAGTTCTTC.

V and J are TRBV5-1 and TRBJ1-4; no reliable D call. Trimming removed 0 bases at V and 3 bases at J, with 9 bases between. The CDR3 has 15 amino acids. The germline CDR1 and CDR2 sequences are SGHRS and YFSETQ. DNA for the CDR3: TGCGCCAGCAGCTTGGCGGAGGCGGCTAATGAAAAACTGTTTTTT. This sequence encodes CASSLAEAANEKLFF.